A selection of T cell receptor beta chains follows, all from one sample in a study of T cells in Graves' hyperthyroidism and ophthalmopathy. Each CDR3 protein is one row after TCRdb ran MiXCR on the multiplex PCR reads. Among around 700,000 distinct CDR3 sequences, 35% were seen once, and the ten largest hold around 30%. Sequencing input: blood. These TCRs come from a woman aged 40-49 years with Graves' hyperthyroidism. CDR3s include the opening cysteine and the closing phenylalanine or tryptophan. The order of the fields is V gene, D gene, J gene, CDR3 protein. The D gene is left open where the match is weak.

v_gene: TRBV20-1
d_gene: .
j_gene: TRBJ1-1
CDR3aa: CSARDLGMNTEAFF

v_gene: TRBV6-6
d_gene: TRBD1
j_gene: TRBJ1-2
CDR3aa: CASSYSWTGPYGYTF

v_gene: TRBV7-3
d_gene: .
j_gene: TRBJ1-1
CDR3aa: CASSRATGREGFF

v_gene: TRBV20-1
d_gene: .
j_gene: TRBJ1-5
CDR3aa: CSARAQGGISNQPQHF

v_gene: TRBV12-3/TRBV12-4
d_gene: TRBD2
j_gene: TRBJ2-5
CDR3aa: CASSLGASGSETQYF

v_gene: TRBV6-5
d_gene: TRBD1
j_gene: TRBJ2-7
CDR3aa: CASSWGTDSYEQYF

v_gene: TRBV6-5
d_gene: .
j_gene: TRBJ1-3
CDR3aa: CASTTVSGNTIYF

v_gene: TRBV6-4
d_gene: .
j_gene: TRBJ1-2
CDR3aa: CSSALGGYGYTF

v_gene: TRBV20-1
d_gene: .
j_gene: TRBJ2-5
CDR3aa: CSARVVRLQETQYF

v_gene: TRBV3-1
d_gene: .
j_gene: TRBJ1-2
CDR3aa: CASSQDAENYGYTF

v_gene: TRBV11-2
d_gene: .
j_gene: TRBJ1-6
CDR3aa: CASSLQGFDSPLHF

v_gene: TRBV5-1
d_gene: .
j_gene: TRBJ2-7
CDR3aa: CASSLVFGGYEQYF

v_gene: TRBV20-1
d_gene: .
j_gene: TRBJ1-5
CDR3aa: CSALPDSLNQPQHF

v_gene: TRBV10-3
d_gene: .
j_gene: TRBJ1-1
CDR3aa: CAISELNSEAFF

v_gene: TRBV7-8
d_gene: TRBD1
j_gene: TRBJ2-7
CDR3aa: CASSLDLTGDEQYF

v_gene: TRBV29-1
d_gene: .
j_gene: TRBJ1-2
CDR3aa: CSVDGGQTSYGYTF

v_gene: TRBV15
d_gene: TRBD1
j_gene: TRBJ2-6
CDR3aa: CAASTGGLGANVLTF